This TCR beta chain was recovered during a study of shared clonotypes between healthy human individuals (dated by TCRdb to 2020 to 2021). Notes on the research overall: The cohort comprised two women and three men aged 18 to 49 years. For each donor, CD4 naive and CD4 memory were each given three plates, CD8 naive was given two plates, and CD8 memory was given one plate. Libraries were prepared and TCR repertoires were sequenced by different laboratories using diverse techniques, in order to increase sequencing depth and limit assay-specific biases. Per donor, leukapheresis produced somewhere between about 0.94 and 9 billion PBMCs. To estimate repertoire size and how much clonotypes are shared between individuals, the study performed deep sequencing of blood TCR repertoires from about 5 healthy adults. Broad study findings and their caveats: Even with the large sequencing depth, rarefaction of the sorted-subset datasets indicated that sequencing was incomplete. The small number of donors limited the genetic and exposure-history diversity represented. Pairwise subsampling indicated that sequencing depth was expected to affect the degree of clonotype sharing among donors. Higher generation probabilities were observed for clonotypes shared by all four sorted-subset donors than for non-shared clonotypes. Across four donors, around 5% of naive CD4, 3% to 4% of naive CD8, about 2.3% of memory CD4, and approximately 0.4% of memory CD8 clonotypes were shared. Sampling was limited to blood, and TCR repertoires in tissue likely differ from TCR repertoires in blood. Naive subsets generally had larger estimated clonotype richness than memory subsets.

With regard to this clone: This clone's antigen is unknown. Base qualities are missing; no much larger clone stands one base away.

TCR CDR3 regions were amplified from genomic DNA by multiplex PCR using the deep immunoSEQ assay. Extracted genomic DNA from each cell subset was spread evenly across all wells of several immunoSEQ 96-well plates, with each plate serving as a replicate. For sorted subsets, about 210 ng of genomic DNA, equivalent to about 30,000 T cell genomes, went into each replicate PCR. The purified libraries were quantified using a Qubit 3.0 fluorometer, sized with a Bioanalyzer 2100, and then quantified again using the KAPA Library Quantification kit. Every immunoSEQ 96-well plate was sequenced on a dedicated single-read 150-cycle Illumina NextSeq 550 flow cell. Regarding the original processing steps: Because the immunoSEQ output held only junctional sequences and lacked quality scores, the filtering could not match the filtering applied to full-length reads. To assign V/J genes and CDR3, sequences were annotated using PyIR, a Python wrapper for IgBLAST v1.9, with IMGT germline references. Reads with weak V/J assignments (E-value above 1e-6), missing CDR3, stop codons, out-of-frame junctions, or ambiguous translated residues were removed. V3J clonotypes were defined by identical inferred V gene, J gene, and CDR3 amino acid sequence. To compute the percentage overlap between repertoires, the number of shared unique clonotypes was divided by the size of the smaller repertoire. RTK rarefaction, the Chao1 estimator, and Recon v2.1 estimates of unobserved clonotypes were used to assess repertoire richness. Generation probabilities for all TCRbeta clonotypes obtained by the gDNA method from a few donors were computed using OLGA. TCRdb limited this immuneACCESS table to in-frame rearrangements with V and J called. A share of clones is missing; checked studies link under half to unresolved V genes, and the rest is unexplained. V, J and clone size are taken as reported in that table, and D and trimming were inferred from the DNA itself. This sample holds about 2 million clones; roughly 94% were observed only once. The top ten clones comprise 0.9% to 1.4% of the sample.

For the CD8 naive samples, CD45RO-negative cells were positively selected for CCR7, yielding a CD45RA+CCR7+ population from which TemRA cells were excluded. Healthy HIV-negative adults with no recently reported acute infections or vaccinations were included as donors. Only Caucasian adults living in Nashville, Tennessee, USA were represented among the donors. Blood was collected by leukapheresis, and PBMCs were isolated by Ficoll-Histopaque density gradient centrifugation and then cryopreserved in liquid nitrogen vapor phase. Analytical flow cytometry was used to check the purity and quantity of each magnetically sorted T cell population. From each sorted fraction, genomic DNA was isolated and quantified by UV absorbance on a Nanodrop 2000c. Trimming takes 5 bases from V and 4 bases from J, and the germline ends sit 9 bases apart. The CDR3 goes from the cysteine to the phenylalanine over 13 residues. The only DNA kept is the CDR3, 39 bases in frame from the first base. CDR1 and CDR2 are read off the germline V gene as SGHVS and FNYEAQ.

The sample consisted of naive CD8+ T cells sorted from blood. The sample's cell subset or site, from its label and the paper: CD45RA+CCR7+. This receptor was taken from a man younger than 30 in good health. This chain joins TRBV7-6 to TRBJ1-5; there is no confident call for the D gene. The DNA sequence is given as TGTGCCAGCAGCCCGGTGCCTAATCAGCCCCAGCATTTT. It translates as CASSPVPNQPQHF. The reference TRBV7-6 and TRBJ1-5 proteins fill in what lies around the CDR3, so the full variable domain reads GAGVSQSPRYKVTKRGQDVALRCDPISGHVSLYWYRQALGQGPEFLTYFNYEAQQDKSGLPNDRFSAERPEGSISTLTIQRTEQRDSAMYRCASSPVPNQPQHFGDGTRLSIL.